A single sample gave rise to the 6 T cell receptor beta chains below, sequenced in a study of read filtering for tumor transcriptome and immune sequencing. This library used roughly 400 ng RNA and molecular barcoded adaptors spanning alpha/delta and beta/gamma chains. TCRdb reprocessed the reads with MiXCR, giving one entry per CDR3 protein. Of some 120,000 distinct CDR3 sequences listed, 10% to 15% are singletons. Sample: a population of CD138-negative cells sorted from bone marrow. These receptors all stem from a donor older than 35 with multiple myeloma.

In this sample, this clonotype turned up many times. The chain has TRBV3-1 and TRBJ2-7; no reliable D call. This CDR3 has 14 amino acids. V lost 4 bases, J lost 2 bases, and 12 bases lay in between. CDR1 LGHDT and CDR2 YNNKEL come from the germline V gene (reference sequence). The CDR3 nucleotides are TGTGCCAGCAGCCCCCGAACCCCTACCTACGAGCAGTACTTC. Amino acid sequence: CASSPRTPTYEQYF.

In this sample, this clonotype turned up many times. The chain has TRBV29-1 and TRBJ2-5, with 7 bases that match TRBD2. The CDR3 consists of 13 residues. Germline assignment: CDR1 SQVTM and CDR2 ANQGSEA. With 6 bases clipped from V and 2 bases from J, the junction kept 6 bases outside the gene matches. The CDR3 sequence is CSVRTSPQETQYF. The CDR3 nucleotides are TGCAGCGTGCGGACTAGTCCGCAAGAGACCCAGTACTTC.

As concerns this clonotype: No conserved phenylalanine or tryptophan ends this CDR3, so it is likely a read error. This chain joins TRBV5-1 and TRBJ2-2, with TRBD1 matching over 11 bases. The CDR3 is 21 residues long. With 0 bases clipped from V and 7 bases from J, the junction kept 20 bases outside the gene matches. CDR1 is SGHRS, CDR2 YFSETQ, per germline. CDR3 DNA sequence: TGCGCCAGCAGCTTGGCCGGACAGGGGGCGCAATTCGGGCTACGTTTCGGGGAGCTGTTTATT. Its translation: CASSLAGQGAQFGLRFGELFI.

This clonotype has ten or more counts. The rearrangement uses TRBV6-2 or TRBV6-3 and TRBJ1-2, with TRBD1 identical over 7 bases. CDR3 size: 13 residues. Germline assignment: CDR1 MNHEY and CDR2 SVGEGT. The V and J ends lost 5 bases and 4 bases, in that order; junction bases with no gene match: 4. The CDR3 loop reads CASSATGRYGYTF. The CDR3 DNA reads TGTGCCAGCAGTGCGACAGGGCGCTATGGCTACACCTTC.

This clonotype appeared many times. The chain links TRBV29-1 to TRBJ1-5; D is undetermined. CDR1 SQVTM and CDR2 ANQGSEA come from the germline V gene. There are 12 residues in the CDR3. V was shortened by 4 bases and J by 1 base, with 5 bases between the two germline ends. CDR3 sequence reads: CSVGSSNQPQHF. CDR3 in DNA: TGCAGCGTTGGGAGCAGCAATCAGCCCCAGCATTTT.

This clonotype was seen repeatedly, ten times or more. This chain connects TRBV7-2 to TRBJ2-1; D uncertain. Germline V CDR1 and CDR2: SGHTA, FQGNSA. V was shortened by 2 bases and J by 8 bases, with 7 bases between the two germline ends. The CDR3 is 12 residues long. This CDR3 is CASSLSRDEQFF. The CDR3 coding sequence is TGTGCCAGCAGCTTAAGTCGGGATGAGCAGTTCTTC.